The following is a T cell receptor (beta chain) sequence with its context. Described time point: blood 2 weeks post-SBRT. Sample treatment: 15 Gy SBRT to primary tumor, nephrectomy 4 weeks later. Radiation-treated patients gave blood at baseline, week 2 and week 4. The tumor was a clear cell renal cell carcinoma. This entry belongs to a study of radiation and T cells in renal cell carcinoma. Here immunoSEQ multiplex PCR was the method, and the copy in TCRdb shows in-frame clones only, minus some. The table lists some 75,000 clones, roughly 87% of them singletons. The V gene lost 2 bases and the J gene lost 6 bases, with 20 bases spanning the gap. Germline V gene data show CDR1 as SGHNT and CDR2 as YYREEE (reference sequence). CDR3 length: 17 amino acids.

The source of this sequence is a man aged 60 to 75 with renal cell carcinoma. J is TRBJ2-2 and V is TRBV5-4; D may be TRBD1 (5 bases). The specimen comprised blood, sampled from a patient whose treatment included radiotherapy and nephrectomy. The CDR3 coding sequence is TGTGCCAGCAGCTTATACCCAAAAGACAGTGTCTCCGGGGAGCTGTTTTTT. Translation gives CASSLYPKDSVSGELFF.